This T cell receptor beta chain was captured in a study of CD8 T cells in Susac syndrome. With random hexamers, reverse transcription was performed on 0.5 to 1 ug of RNA. One entry per CDR3 protein, called by TCRdb with MiXCR from the immunoSEQ multiplex PCR reads. This table holds approximately 190,000 distinct CDR3 sequences, 90% to 95% found once. V lost 7 bases to trimming and J lost 6 bases, with 11 bases between them. Germline V lookup: CDR1 SQVTM, CDR2 ANQGSEA. The CDR3 covers 11 residues. This clonotype has a single count. The source is a human donor with multiple sclerosis. This chain connects TRBV29-1 to TRBJ2-3; D remains ambiguous. Sequenced: CD4+ T cells from PBMCs. The CDR3 is CSAPRRDTQYF. The CDR3 DNA reads TGCAGCGCCCCCCGGCGGGATACGCAGTATTTT.